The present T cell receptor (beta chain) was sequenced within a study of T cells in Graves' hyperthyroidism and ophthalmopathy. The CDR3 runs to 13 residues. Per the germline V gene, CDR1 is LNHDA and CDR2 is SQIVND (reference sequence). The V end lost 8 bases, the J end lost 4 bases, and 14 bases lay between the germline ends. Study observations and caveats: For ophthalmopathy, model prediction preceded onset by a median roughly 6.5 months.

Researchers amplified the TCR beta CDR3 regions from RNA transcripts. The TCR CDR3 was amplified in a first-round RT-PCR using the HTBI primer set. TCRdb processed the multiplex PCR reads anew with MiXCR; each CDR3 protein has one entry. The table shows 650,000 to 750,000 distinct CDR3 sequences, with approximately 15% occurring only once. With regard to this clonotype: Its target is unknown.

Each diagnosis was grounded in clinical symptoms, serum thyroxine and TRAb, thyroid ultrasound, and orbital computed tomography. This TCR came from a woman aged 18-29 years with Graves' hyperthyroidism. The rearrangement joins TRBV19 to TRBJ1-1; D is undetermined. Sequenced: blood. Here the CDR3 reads CASGWLSGTEAFF. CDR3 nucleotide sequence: TGTGCCAGTGGTTGGTTAAGCGGCACTGAAGCTTTCTTT.